This is a list of T cell receptor beta chains from one sample in a study of graft-versus-host responses after intestinal transplantation. The repertoire was sequenced with immunoSEQ multiplex PCR; TCRdb's copy has only in-frame clones and lacks some. The table lists some 23,000 clones, roughly 78% of them singletons. These receptors lack a known antigen. The sample was unstimulated CD8+ T cells sorted from spleen or lymph node cells, taken before transplant. All receptors derive from a human donor who was the organ donor for an intestinal transplant. CDR3s include the opening cysteine and the closing phenylalanine or tryptophan. D genes are given only for firm matches. Some rows mark clone size as missing; the rest say once, few, many or name a class of expanded clone.

>NA|TRBJ2-4|TRBV10-3|NA
CAISEGAETKNIQYF
TGTGCCATCAGCGAGGGCGCGGAAACCAAAAACATTCAGTACTTC
>TRBD2|TRBJ2-3|TRBV7-9|NA
CASSPRTSGGYTDTQYF
TGTGCCAGCAGCCCCCGGACTAGCGGGGGGTACACAGATACGCAGTATTTT
>TRBD1|TRBJ1-2|TRBV13|NA
CASRTGGYGYTF
TGTGCCAGCAGGACAGGGGGCTATGGCTACACCTTC
>NA|TRBJ2-7|TRBV7-8|NA
CASSLDGEYEQYF
TGTGCCAGCAGCTTAGATGGAGAATACGAGCAGTACTTC
>TRBD1|TRBJ2-3|TRBV10-1|NA
CASSEGQASTDTQYF
TGCGCCAGCAGTGAGGGACAGGCGAGCACAGATACGCAGTATTTT
>TRBD1|TRBJ1-1|TRBV11-2|NA
CASSLDPGGFTEAFF
TGTGCCAGCAGCTTAGACCCAGGGGGCTTCACTGAAGCTTTCTTT
>TRBD1|TRBJ1-1|TRBV15|once
CATSSNRGLTEAFF
TGTGCCACCAGCAGTAACAGGGGGCTGACTGAAGCTTTCTTT
>TRBD2|TRBJ2-4|TRBV5-1|NA
CASSPGLAIAKNIQYF
TGCGCCAGCAGCCCGGGACTAGCTATAGCCAAAAACATTCAGTACTTC
>NA|TRBJ1-6|TRBV5-5|NA
CASSLDNGNSPLHF
TGTGCCAGCAGCCTGGACAATGGAAATTCACCCCTCCACTTT
>NA|TRBJ2-7|TRBV19|NA
CASSHEVRGYEQYF
TGTGCCAGTAGCCATGAGGTACGAGGCTACGAGCAGTACTTC
>NA|TRBJ1-5|TRBV27|once
CASSLSGWSDQPQHF
TGTGCCAGCAGTTTATCAGGGTGGAGTGATCAGCCCCAGCATTTT